This is a list of T cell receptor beta chains from one sample in a study of T cell responses to AZD1222 COVID-19 vaccine. Measured with immunoSEQ multiplex PCR; TCRdb has only the in-frame clones, and not every one. The table records 140,000 or so clones, about 90% of them present only once. The source was peripheral blood, collected 28 days after the second dose of the MenACWY control vaccine. These receptors came from an adult who received the MenACWY meningococcal vaccine as a control. CDR3s include the opening cysteine and the closing phenylalanine or tryptophan. A D gene is named only where the DNA matches it firmly. Some rows have no size entry. The others give once, few or many, or a class for an expanded clone.

TRBJ1-1,.,TRBV19,.,TGTGCCACCCGTAATGAGCCCATGAACACTGAAGCTTTCTTT,CATRNEPMNTEAFF
TRBJ2-1,.,TRBV5-5,TRBD2,TGTGCCAGCAGCTTGCCCGGACTAGCGGGAGGTCGGGAGCAGTTCTTC,CASSLPGLAGGREQFF
TRBJ1-4,.,TRBV12-3/TRBV12-4,.,TGTGCCAGCAGTTCGCGGGAGGATGAAAAACTGTTTTTT,CASSSREDEKLFF
TRBJ1-3,.,TRBV5-1,.,TGCGCCAGCAGCTTGGCAGGGGTTGGAAACACCATATATTTT,CASSLAGVGNTIYF
TRBJ2-5,.,TRBV15,.,TGTGCCACCAGCAGAGGTGGGGTCCAAGAGACCCAGTACTTC,CATSRGGVQETQYF
TRBJ2-2,once,TRBV29-1,.,TGCAGCGTCCAAAAGGGAGGAACCACCGGGGAGCTGTTTTTT,CSVQKGGTTGELFF
TRBJ2-3,few,TRBV28,.,TGTGCCAGCATTAGCCCCGGCCGCACAGATACGCAGTATTTT,CASISPGRTDTQYF
TRBJ1-1,.,TRBV15,.,TGTGCCACCGGGGCCCTGAGCACTGAAGCTTTCTTT,CATGALSTEAFF
TRBJ2-5,.,TRBV7-3,.,TGTGCCAGCAGCCCCGGTTTGACAATACAAGAGACCCAGTACTTC,CASSPGLTIQETQYF
TRBJ2-7,.,TRBV19,TRBD1,TGTGCCAGTAGTCCGACAGGGGCACCCTACGAGCAGTACTTC,CASSPTGAPYEQYF
TRBJ1-5,.,TRBV2,TRBD1,TGTGCCAGCAGTGGACAGGGGGTGATGGAGCCCCAGCATTTT,CASSGQGVMEPQHF
TRBJ1-3,.,TRBV3-1/TRBV3-2,.,TGTGCCAGCAGCCAAGAAACCAGGGCATCCATATATTTT,CASSQETRASIYF
TRBJ2-2,.,TRBV5-1,TRBD1,TGCGCCAGCAGCTGGCAGGGGGCGCCCGGGGAGCTGTTTTTT,CASSWQGAPGELFF
TRBJ2-7,.,TRBV7-9,.,TGTGCCAGCAGCTTTGACAGTCCTAGCGTTGGCTACGAGCAGTACTTC,CASSFDSPSVGYEQYF
TRBJ2-1,.,TRBV7-2,TRBD1,TGTGCCAGCAACCCGGGACAGGCTAACAATGAGCAGTTCTTC,CASNPGQANNEQFF
TRBJ2-6,.,TRBV9,.,TGTGCCAGCAGTTCTGGGGCCAACGTCCTGACTTTC,CASSSGANVLTF
TRBJ2-2,.,TRBV6-5,.,TGTGCCAGCAGTTACATGGAGGGGTACACCGGGGAGCTGTTTTTT,CASSYMEGYTGELFF
TRBJ2-7,few,TRBV2,.,TGTGCCAGCAGTGGGGGGAACGAGCAGTACTTC,CASSGGNEQYF
TRBJ2-3,.,TRBV3-1/TRBV3-2,.,TGTGCCAGCAGCCAAAGCACAGATACGCAGTATTTT,CASSQSTDTQYF
TRBJ2-7,.,TRBV7-6,.,TGTGCCAGCAGCGACCTTTCTGGCGGCCCCTACGAGCAGTACTTC,CASSDLSGGPYEQYF
TRBJ2-5,.,TRBV5-1,.,TGCGCCAGCAGCTTGGTCGGGGCTAGCTTAGAGACCCAGTACTTC,CASSLVGASLETQYF
TRBJ2-7,.,TRBV7-9,.,TGTGCCAGCAGCCCCGCCTACGAGCAGTACTTC,CASSPAYEQYF
TRBJ2-7,.,TRBV19,.,TGTGCCAGTAGTACTCTAGACAGGTACGAGCAGTACTTC,CASSTLDRYEQYF
TRBJ2-2,.,TRBV18,TRBD1,TGTGCCAGCTCACCACAAGGGACAGAGGTCCCCGGGGAGCTGTTTTTT,CASSPQGTEVPGELFF
TRBJ2-3,once,TRBV28,TRBD2,TGTGCCAGCAGTCTGGGACTAGCGGGGGGGCCCGATACGCAGTATTTT,CASSLGLAGGPDTQYF
TRBJ2-2,.,TRBV29-1,.,TGCAGCGTCTCAGTAGGGGCATGGGACACCGGGGAGCTGTTTTTT,CSVSVGAWDTGELFF
TRBJ2-2,.,TRBV7-8,.,TGTGCCAGCAGCACCGTGACAGCGAACACCGGGGAGCTGTTTTTT,CASSTVTANTGELFF
TRBJ2-3,.,TRBV5-1,.,TGCGCCAGCAGCAGGACTAGCACAGATACGCAGTATTTT,CASSRTSTDTQYF